The 18 T cell receptor beta chains reported below all come from one sample, sequenced in a study of CD8+CD57+ T cells in acquired aplastic anemia. All sequencing subjects had displayed CD8+CD57+ cell expansion on flow cytometry. Genomic DNA acted as the template from which TCR beta VDJ combination and CDR3 sequence profiling were carried out. TCRdb passed the reads through MiXCR, listing each CDR3 protein once. The sample includes just over 450,000 distinct CDR3 sequences, roughly 34% of them seen just once. The sequencing input was sorted CD4+, CD8+, or CD8+CD57+ T cells (not recorded which) from PBMCs. The receptors originated from a human donor with aplastic anemia.

This clonotype turned up a few times. Here the CDR3 DNA reads TGTGCCAGCAGCCAAGAGCATGCCGTAGGACAGGGGGCGTCCGAGCAGTACTTC. The encoded protein is CASSQEHAVGQGASEQYF. The genes are TRBV3-1 and TRBJ2-7; 11 bases map to TRBD1. The V segment lost 0 bases and the J segment 6 bases; nucleotides outside the gene matches: 13. Germline V gives CDR1 LGHDT, CDR2 YNNKEL (reference sequence). The length of the CDR3 is 18 residues.

As concerns this clonotype: A much larger clone differs from this one at a single base, so this may be a read error. The J gene is TRBJ2-7, the V gene TRBV6-5; D call uncertain. From germline, CDR1 is MNHEY and CDR2 SVGAGI. There are 13 residues in the CDR3. The CDR3 DNA is TGTGCCATCAGTTACGGCGACACCTACGAGCAGTACTTC. The encoded protein is CAISYGDTYEQYF.

The count of this clonotype is one. The V gene is TRBV29-1, the J gene TRBJ1-3, with D maybe TRBD1 (6 bases). Between the trimmed V and J ends, which lost 6 bases and 7 bases, there was a span of 10 bases. The CDR3 contains 11 residues. CDR1 is SQVTM and CDR2 is ANQGSEA in the germline V gene. CDR3 sequence reads: CSVDQGNTIYF. The DNA of the CDR3 is TGCAGCGTGGACCAGGGGAACACCATATATTTT.

The table lists this clonotype with many counts. The rearrangement joins TRBV19 to TRBJ2-1; TRBD1 might be the D (6 bases). The CDR3 length is 11 residues. Trimming shortened V by 7 bases and J by 9 bases, and 10 bases separated the two germline ends. CDR1 and CDR2 (germline): LNHDA, SQIVND (reference sequence). This chain's CDR3 is CASKGTLEQFF. The CDR3 bases are TGTGCCAGTAAGGGGACACTTGAGCAGTTCTTC.

The chain couples TRBV20-1 to TRBJ2-7; D remains ambiguous. Germline assignment: CDR1 DFQATT and CDR2 SNEGSKA (reference sequence). The CDR3 contains 11 residues. V was cut by 6 bases and J by 3 bases, with 9 bases left in between. CDR3 nucleotide sequence: TGCAGTGCAACAGCTGGCTACGAGCAGTACTTC. Its translation: CSATAGYEQYF.

This rearrangement joins TRBV19 to TRBJ2-5; D might be TRBD2 (7 bases). Germline V gene lookup returns CDR1 LNHDA and CDR2 SQIVND (reference sequence). V lost 3 bases to trimming and J lost 5 bases, with 13 bases between them. The CDR3 has 14 residues. The CDR3 nucleotides are TGTGCCAGTAGTATTGGGGGGGCGCGGGAGACCCAGTACTTC. Its translation: CASSIGGARETQYF. The variable domain in full, with the rest retrieved from reference TRBV19 and TRBJ2-5, is DGGITQSPKYLFRKEGQNVTLSCEQNLNHDAMYWYRQDPGQGLRLIYYSQIVNDFQKGDIAEGYSVSREKKESFPLTVTSAQKNPTAFYLCASSIGGARETQYFGPGTRLLVL.

For this clonotype: With a much larger clone just one base away, this may be a read error. The chain couples TRBV9 to TRBJ1-3; maybe TRBD1 (6 bases). Germline V lookup: CDR1 SGDLS, CDR2 YYNGEE. The CDR3 runs 14 residues. The CDR3 coding sequence is TGTTCCAGCAGCGCCACGCAGGGGAGAGACACCATATATTTT. Translation: CSSSATQGRDTIYF.

In regard to this clonotype: A much larger clone is a single base away; this may be a read error. The chain is built from TRBV20-1 and TRBJ2-6; D is ambiguous. Germline V lookup: CDR1 DFQATT, CDR2 SNEGSKA (reference sequence). The CDR3 covers 13 residues. CDR3 in amino acids: CGARVPGANVLTF. As DNA, the CDR3 is TGCGGTGCAAGGGTGCCTGGGGCCAACGTCCTGACTTTC.

Regarding this clonotype: At one end the junction does not follow the germline gene, possibly because of a read error. This chain links TRBV7-2 with TRBJ2-5, with D possibly called TRBD1 or TRBD2 (6 bases each). Germline lookup yields CDR1 SGHTA and CDR2 FQGNSA. This CDR3 region has 14 residues. The CDR3, as DNA: TGCGCCAGCAGCCAAGTCATGGGGGGCGAGACCCGGTACTTC. Translation: CASSQVMGGETRYF.

This clonotype was observed a few times. The V gene is TRBV12-3 or TRBV12-4, the J gene TRBJ1-4; D call uncertain. The CDR3 is made up of 12 amino acids. V was clipped by 8 bases and J by 3 bases, with 7 bases between them. The CDR3 sequence is CASGSSNEKLFF. CDR3 bases: TGTGCCAGCGGCTCCTCTAATGAAAAACTGTTTTTT.

The sample holds many counts of this clonotype. The J gene is TRBJ2-7, the V gene TRBV2; 8 bases fit TRBD1. CDR1 SNHLY and CDR2 FYNNEI come from the germline V gene. This CDR3 has 14 amino acids. J gave up 2 bases and V 3 bases, and 3 bases lay outside the gene matches. This chain's CDR3 is CASSDWTGTYEQYF. The CDR3 region has the DNA TGTGCCAGCAGTGATTGGACAGGGACCTACGAGCAGTACTTC. The full variable domain, in which reference TRBV2 and TRBJ2-7 provide the parts outside the CDR3, is EPEVTQTPSHQVTQMGQEVILRCVPISNHLYFYWYRQILGQKVEFLVSFYNNEISEKSEIFDDQFSVERPDGSNFTLKIRSTKLEDSAMYFCASSDWTGTYEQYFGPGTRLTVT.

This clonotype was seen many times. The chain recombines TRBV2 with TRBJ1-3; D gene uncertain. The CDR3 runs to 14 residues. Trimming removed 6 bases at V and 4 bases at J, with 13 bases between. CDR1 is SNHLY, CDR2 FYNNEI, per germline. DNA of the CDR3: TGTGCCAGCAGGTTACTGGTTTACGGAAACACCATATATTTT. Protein: CASRLLVYGNTIYF.

The chain recombines TRBV2 with TRBJ1-1; TRBD1 is a possible D gene (5 bases). The CDR3 has 14 residues. Trimming shortened V by 6 bases and J by 1 base, and 12 bases separated the two germline ends. Germline V gene sequence: CDR1 SNHLY, CDR2 FYNNEI. The CDR3 coding sequence is TGTGCCAGCAGCGGGCTGACAGCGAACACTGAAGCTTTCTTT. Translated: CASSGLTANTEAFF. The full variable domain, its missing parts supplied by reference TRBV2 and TRBJ1-1, is EPEVTQTPSHQVTQMGQEVILRCVPISNHLYFYWYRQILGQKVEFLVSFYNNEISEKSEIFDDQFSVERPDGSNFTLKIRSTKLEDSAMYFCASSGLTANTEAFFGQGTRLTVV.

This clonotype came up many times. The chain recombines TRBV29-1 with TRBJ1-2; perhaps TRBD1 as D (6 bases). Looked up from germline, CDR1 is SQVTM and CDR2 is ANQGSEA. This CDR3 is 14 amino acids long. V lost 6 bases and J 2 bases, leaving 16 bases between the germline ends. The CDR3, as DNA: TGCAGCGTCCCTTTCCGACAGGCCAACTATGGCTACACCTTC. Residues: CSVPFRQANYGYTF. The variable domain in full, completed from reference TRBV29-1 and TRBJ1-2, reads SAVISQKPSRDICQRGTSLTIQCQVDSQVTMMFWYRQQPGQSLTLIATANQGSEATYESGFVIDKFPISRPNLTFSTLTVSNMSPEDSSIYLCSVPFRQANYGYTFGSGTRLTVV.

This clonotype was picked up many times. The rearrangement uses TRBV19 and TRBJ2-5; D remains ambiguous. This CDR3 contains 15 residues. The ends were cut back, 1 base at V and 1 base at J, with 10 bases in the middle. In germline, CDR1 is LNHDA, CDR2 SQIVND (reference sequence). The DNA of the CDR3 is TGTGCCAGTAGTATAGTCCACAGTTTCCAAGAGACCCAGTACTTC. Protein sequence: CASSIVHSFQETQYF.

This clonotype was detected many times. The chain uses TRBV19 and TRBJ1-5; TRBD1 matches at 10 bases. The CDR3 length is 15 residues. V lost 7 bases and J lost 6; bases outside the gene matches: 9. Germline-derived CDR1 and CDR2 are LNHDA and SQIVND (reference sequence). The CDR3 coding sequence is TGTGCCAGTAACCAAGGGACAGGGGTTACTCAGCCCCAGCATTTT. The encoded protein is CASNQGTGVTQPQHF.

This clonotype was recorded at least ten times. V gene TRBV24-1 combines with J gene TRBJ2-5; tentatively, D is TRBD2 (6 bases). The germline gives CDR1 KGHDR, CDR2 SFDVKD. The CDR3 is 13 residues long. V was clipped by 4 bases and J by 5 bases, with 10 bases between them. The CDR3 loop is CATSELSGETQYF. The CDR3 region has the DNA TGTGCCACCAGTGAGCTAAGCGGGGAGACCCAGTACTTC.

With regard to this clonotype: The conserved phenylalanine or tryptophan is not found at the CDR3 terminus, so this likely reflects a read error. The J gene is TRBJ1-6, the V gene TRBV7-2; no clear D gene. The CDR3 runs to 14 residues. Per the germline V gene, CDR1 is SGHTA and CDR2 is FQGNSA. V dropped 1 base and J dropped 6 bases, with 7 bases sitting between them. The CDR3 DNA reads as TGTGCCAGCAGCTTAGGGCAGACTAATTCACCCCTCCACTCT. Its protein is CASSLGQTNSPLHS.